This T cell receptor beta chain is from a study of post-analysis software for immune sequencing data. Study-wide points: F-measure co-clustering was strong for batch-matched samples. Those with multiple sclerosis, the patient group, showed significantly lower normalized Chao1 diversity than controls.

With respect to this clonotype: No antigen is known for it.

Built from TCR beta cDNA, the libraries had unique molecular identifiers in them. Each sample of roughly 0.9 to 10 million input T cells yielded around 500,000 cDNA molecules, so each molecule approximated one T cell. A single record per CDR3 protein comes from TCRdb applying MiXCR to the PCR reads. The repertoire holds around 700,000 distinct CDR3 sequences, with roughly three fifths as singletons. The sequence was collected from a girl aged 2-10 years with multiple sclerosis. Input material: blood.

The CDR3 loop is CASRPGQGAQEQYF. The CDR3 DNA reads TGTGCCAGCAGGCCGGGACAGGGGGCGCAAGAGCAGTACTTC. The chain joins TRBV2 to TRBJ2-5; 12 nucleotides align to TRBD1. Germline loops: CDR1 SNHLY, CDR2 FYNNEI. The CDR3 loop spans 14 amino acids. Germline trimming cut 6 bases from V and 11 bases from J; bases unmatched to any gene: 10.